This T cell receptor (beta chain) was sequenced during a study of T cells in Graves' hyperthyroidism and ophthalmopathy. Newly diagnosed hyperthyroidism patients aged 18 to 65 years had disease lasting under 2 months. At least ten counts were recorded for this clonotype. Amplification targeted TCR beta CDR3 regions from RNA transcripts. An initial round of RT-PCR targeting the TCR CDR3 relied on the HTBI primer set. TCRdb reprocessed the multiplex PCR reads via MiXCR and lists one record per CDR3 protein. The sample lists 450,000 to 650,000 distinct CDR3 sequences; less than 25% were seen once. The sample was blood. The source of this sequence is a man in his late teens or twenties with Graves' hyperthyroidism.

This CDR3 reads CASSPLLSQGPAYEQYF. In nucleotides, the CDR3 is TGCGCCAGCAGTCCACTGTTGTCCCAGGGGCCAGCCTACGAGCAGTACTTC. The chain uses TRBV5-1 and TRBJ2-7; TRBD1 is a possible D gene (6 bases). Germline CDR1 is SGHRS and CDR2 is YFSETQ. This CDR3 spans 17 amino acids. Deletions cut 5 bases from V and 2 bases from J, with 23 bases between.